This TCR beta chain was sequenced for a study of graft-versus-host responses after intestinal transplantation. Study overall: Each recipient received anti-thymocyte globulin induction, then tacrolimus and steroids for 2 to 4 years. Notes on the study in general: Allograft clonal ratios (graft-versus-host to host-versus-graft) were high in patients who had graft-donor T cell macrochimerism. Recipient marrow harbored GvH clones, some of which surfaced first in ileum or blood.

Germline V gene lookup returns CDR1 LNHNV and CDR2 YYDKDF (reference sequence). Trimming stripped 0 bases from V and 0 bases from J, with 6 bases between. The CDR3 is 14 amino acids. Libraries were prepared by immunoSEQ multiplex PCR; TCRdb keeps only in-frame clonotypes and omits some of them. Of more than 100,000 clones in the sample, roughly 93% were seen once. On this clone itself: Its antigen is not known. Other DNA sequences in this specimen translate into the identical CDR3.

Source: unstimulated CD4+ T cells sorted from spleen or lymph node cells, taken before intestinal transplant. The clonotype was recovered from a human donor who received an intestinal transplant. The chain employs TRBV15 and TRBJ2-7; D is undetermined. CDR3 coding DNA: TGTGCCACCAGCAGAGAAGGATCCTCCTACGAGCAGTACTTC. Translating it yields CATSREGSSYEQYF.